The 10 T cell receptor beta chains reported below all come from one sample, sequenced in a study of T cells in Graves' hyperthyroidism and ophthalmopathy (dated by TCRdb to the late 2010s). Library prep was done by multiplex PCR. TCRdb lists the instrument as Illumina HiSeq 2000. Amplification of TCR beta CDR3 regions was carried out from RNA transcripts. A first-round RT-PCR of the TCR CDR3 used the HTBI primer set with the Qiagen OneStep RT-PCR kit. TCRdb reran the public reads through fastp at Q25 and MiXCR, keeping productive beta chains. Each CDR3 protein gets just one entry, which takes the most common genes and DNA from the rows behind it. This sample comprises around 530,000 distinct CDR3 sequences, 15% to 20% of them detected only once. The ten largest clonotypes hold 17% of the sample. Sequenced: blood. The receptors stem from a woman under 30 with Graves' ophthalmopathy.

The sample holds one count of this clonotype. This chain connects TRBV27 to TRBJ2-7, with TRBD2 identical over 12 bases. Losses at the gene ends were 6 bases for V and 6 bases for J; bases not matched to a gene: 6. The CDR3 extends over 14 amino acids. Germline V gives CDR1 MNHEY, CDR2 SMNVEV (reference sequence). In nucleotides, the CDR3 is TGTGCCAGCAGCCCCGGGACTAGCGGGCCCGAGCAGTACTTC. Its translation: CASSPGTSGPEQYF.

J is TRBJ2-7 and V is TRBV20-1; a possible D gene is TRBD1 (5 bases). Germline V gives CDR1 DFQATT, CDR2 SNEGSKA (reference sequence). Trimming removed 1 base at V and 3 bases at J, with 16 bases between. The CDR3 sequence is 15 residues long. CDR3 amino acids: CSARAGWGSLYEQYF. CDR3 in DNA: TGCAGTGCTAGAGCCGGCTGGGGCAGCCTCTACGAGCAGTACTTC.

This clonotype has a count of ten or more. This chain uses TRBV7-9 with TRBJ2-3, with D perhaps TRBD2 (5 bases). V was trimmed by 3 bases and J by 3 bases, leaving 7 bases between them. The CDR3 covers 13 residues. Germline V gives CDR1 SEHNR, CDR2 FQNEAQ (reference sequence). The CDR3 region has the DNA TGTGCCAGCAGCTTCGGGGAGACAGATACGCAGTATTTT. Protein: CASSFGETDTQYF.

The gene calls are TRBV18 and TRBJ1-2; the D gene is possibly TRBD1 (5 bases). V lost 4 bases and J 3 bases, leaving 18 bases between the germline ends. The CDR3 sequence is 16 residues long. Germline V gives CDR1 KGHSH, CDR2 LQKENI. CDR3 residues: CASSLVTGELHYGYTF. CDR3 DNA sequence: TGTGCCAGCTCACTGGTCACAGGAGAACTCCACTATGGCTACACCTTC.

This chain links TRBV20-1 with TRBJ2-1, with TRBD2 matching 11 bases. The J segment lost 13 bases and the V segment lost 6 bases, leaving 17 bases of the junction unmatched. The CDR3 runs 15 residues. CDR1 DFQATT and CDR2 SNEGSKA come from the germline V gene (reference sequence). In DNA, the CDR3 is TGCAGTGCCCAACGACTAGCGGGGCCCTACACGGAACAGTTCTTC. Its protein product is CSAQRLAGPYTEQFF.

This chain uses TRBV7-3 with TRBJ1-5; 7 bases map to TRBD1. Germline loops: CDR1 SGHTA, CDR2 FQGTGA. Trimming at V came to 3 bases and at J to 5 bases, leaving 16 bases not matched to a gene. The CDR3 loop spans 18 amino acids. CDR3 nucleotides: TGTGCCAGCAGCTTGCTCCGGGACAGTCCTGTTCAATATCAGCCCCAGCATTTT. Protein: CASSLLRDSPVQYQPQHF.

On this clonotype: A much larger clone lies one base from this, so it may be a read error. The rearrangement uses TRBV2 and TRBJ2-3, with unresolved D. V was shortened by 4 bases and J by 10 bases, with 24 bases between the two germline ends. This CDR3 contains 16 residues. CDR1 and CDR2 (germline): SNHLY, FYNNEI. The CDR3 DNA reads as TGTGCCAGCAGTGGTTTTCTGGAAAGGTCATCGGATGCGCAGTATTTT. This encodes CASSGFLERSSDAQYF.

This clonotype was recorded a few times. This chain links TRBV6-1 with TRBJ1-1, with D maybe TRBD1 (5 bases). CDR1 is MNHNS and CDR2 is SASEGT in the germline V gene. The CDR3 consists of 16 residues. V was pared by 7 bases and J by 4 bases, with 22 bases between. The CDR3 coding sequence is TGTGCCAGCACCACCGGGACCCTAAATTGGGGCACTGAAGCTTTCTTT. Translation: CASTTGTLNWGTEAFF.

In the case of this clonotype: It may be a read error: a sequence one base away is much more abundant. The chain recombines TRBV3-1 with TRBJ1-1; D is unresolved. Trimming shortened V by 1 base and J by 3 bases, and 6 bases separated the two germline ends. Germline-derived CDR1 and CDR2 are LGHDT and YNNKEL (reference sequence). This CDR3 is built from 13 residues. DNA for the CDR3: TGTGCCAGCAGCCAAGTTTGGGACACTGAAGCTTTCTTT. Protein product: CASSQVWDTEAFF.

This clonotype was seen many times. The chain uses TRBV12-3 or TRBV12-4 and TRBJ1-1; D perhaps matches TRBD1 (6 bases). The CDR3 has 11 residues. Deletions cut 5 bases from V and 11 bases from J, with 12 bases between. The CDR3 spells CASSQWTVAFF. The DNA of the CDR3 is TGTGCCAGCAGTCAATGGACAGTCGCTTTCTTT.